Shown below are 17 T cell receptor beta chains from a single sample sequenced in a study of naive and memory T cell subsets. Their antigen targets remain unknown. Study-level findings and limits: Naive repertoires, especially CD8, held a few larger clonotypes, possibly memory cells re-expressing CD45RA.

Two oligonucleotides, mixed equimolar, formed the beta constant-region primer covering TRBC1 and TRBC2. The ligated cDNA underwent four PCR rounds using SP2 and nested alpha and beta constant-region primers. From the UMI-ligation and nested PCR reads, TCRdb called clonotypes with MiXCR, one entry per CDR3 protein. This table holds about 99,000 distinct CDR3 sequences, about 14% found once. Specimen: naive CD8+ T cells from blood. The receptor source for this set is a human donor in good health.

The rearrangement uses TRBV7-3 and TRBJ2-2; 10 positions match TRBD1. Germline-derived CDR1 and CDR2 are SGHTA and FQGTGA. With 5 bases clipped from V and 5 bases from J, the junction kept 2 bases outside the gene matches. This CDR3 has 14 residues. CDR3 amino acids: CASSPGQGTGELFF. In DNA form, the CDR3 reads TGTGCCAGCAGCCCGGGACAGGGGACCGGGGAGCTGTTTTTT.

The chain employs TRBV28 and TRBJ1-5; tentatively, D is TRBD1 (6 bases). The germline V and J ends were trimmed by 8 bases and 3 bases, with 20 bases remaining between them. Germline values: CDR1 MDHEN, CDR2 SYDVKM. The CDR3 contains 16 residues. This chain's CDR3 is CASAHAPQGINQPQHF. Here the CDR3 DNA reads TGTGCCAGCGCTCACGCCCCACAGGGTATCAATCAGCCCCAGCATTTT.

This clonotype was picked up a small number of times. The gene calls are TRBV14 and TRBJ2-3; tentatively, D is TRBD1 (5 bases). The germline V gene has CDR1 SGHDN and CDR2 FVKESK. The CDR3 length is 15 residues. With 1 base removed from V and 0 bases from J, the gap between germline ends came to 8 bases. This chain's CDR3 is CASSQGTISTDTQYF. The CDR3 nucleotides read TGTGCCAGCAGCCAAGGGACAATAAGCACAGATACGCAGTATTTT.

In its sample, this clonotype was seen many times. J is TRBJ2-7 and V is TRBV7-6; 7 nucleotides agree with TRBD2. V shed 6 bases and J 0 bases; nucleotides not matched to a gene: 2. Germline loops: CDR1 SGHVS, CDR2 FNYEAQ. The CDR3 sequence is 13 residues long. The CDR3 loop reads CASRGGSSYEQYF. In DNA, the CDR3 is TGTGCCAGCAGGGGCGGGAGCTCCTACGAGCAGTACTTC.

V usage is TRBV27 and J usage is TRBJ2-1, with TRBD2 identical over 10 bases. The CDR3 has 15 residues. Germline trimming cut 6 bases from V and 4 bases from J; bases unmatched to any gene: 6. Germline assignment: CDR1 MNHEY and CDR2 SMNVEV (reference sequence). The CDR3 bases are TGTGCCAGCAGCCCGCTAGCGGGGGCGTACAATGAGCAGTTCTTC. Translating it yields CASSPLAGAYNEQFF.

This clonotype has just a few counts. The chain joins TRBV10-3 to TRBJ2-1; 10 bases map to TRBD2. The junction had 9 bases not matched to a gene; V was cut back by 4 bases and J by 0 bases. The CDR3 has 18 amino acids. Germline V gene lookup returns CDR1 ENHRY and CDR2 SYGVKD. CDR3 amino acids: CAISAPTSGAPSYNEQFF. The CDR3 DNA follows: TGTGCCATCAGTGCACCCACTAGCGGGGCGCCCTCCTACAATGAGCAGTTCTTC.

DNA of the CDR3: TGTGCCAGCAAGCAGGGGTCCGTCTTAGGATCTGGAAACACCATATATTTT. Translating it yields CASKQGSVLGSGNTIYF. V usage is TRBV7-9 and J usage is TRBJ1-3; tentatively, D is TRBD1 (6 bases). The germline V gene has CDR1 SEHNR and CDR2 FQNEAQ (reference sequence). The CDR3 is 17 amino acids. Trimming pared 7 bases from V and 1 base from J, leaving 20 bases between.

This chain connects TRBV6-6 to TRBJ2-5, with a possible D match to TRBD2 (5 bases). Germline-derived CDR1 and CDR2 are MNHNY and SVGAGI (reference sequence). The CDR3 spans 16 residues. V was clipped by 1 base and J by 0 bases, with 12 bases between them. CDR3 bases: TGTGCCAGCAGTTACTTTCAGTCGGGGTACCAAGAGACCCAGTACTTC. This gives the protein CASSYFQSGYQETQYF.

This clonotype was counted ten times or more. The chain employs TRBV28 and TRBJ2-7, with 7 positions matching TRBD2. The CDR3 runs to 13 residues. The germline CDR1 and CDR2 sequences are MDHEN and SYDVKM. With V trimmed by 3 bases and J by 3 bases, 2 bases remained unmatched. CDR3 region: CASSFGGGYEQYF. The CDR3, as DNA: TGTGCCAGCAGTTTCGGCGGGGGCTACGAGCAGTACTTC.

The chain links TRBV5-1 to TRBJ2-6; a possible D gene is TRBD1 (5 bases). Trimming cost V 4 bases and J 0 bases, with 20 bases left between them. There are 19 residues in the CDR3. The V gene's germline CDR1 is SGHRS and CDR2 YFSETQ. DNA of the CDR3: TGCGCCAGCAGCCCTTTGACAGACTCTATACTCTCTGGGGCCAACGTCCTGACTTTC. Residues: CASSPLTDSILSGANVLTF.

The CDR3 loop is CSAGPTSHGGKTYGYTF. The CDR3 DNA sequence: TGCAGTGCTGGCCCAACATCCCACGGGGGGAAAACCTACGGCTACACCTTC. This sequence joins TRBV20-1 and TRBJ1-2; D perhaps matches TRBD1 (5 bases). CDR1 and CDR2 (germline): DFQATT, SNEGSKA (reference sequence). V was trimmed by 5 bases and J by 8 bases, leaving 30 bases between them. The CDR3 length is 17 residues.

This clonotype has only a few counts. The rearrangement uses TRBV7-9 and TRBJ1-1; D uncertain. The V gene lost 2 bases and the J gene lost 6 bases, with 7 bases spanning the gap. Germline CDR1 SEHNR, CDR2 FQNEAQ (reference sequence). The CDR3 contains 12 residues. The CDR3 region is CASSLIAAEAFF. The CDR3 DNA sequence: TGTGCCAGCAGCTTAATAGCGGCTGAAGCTTTCTTT.

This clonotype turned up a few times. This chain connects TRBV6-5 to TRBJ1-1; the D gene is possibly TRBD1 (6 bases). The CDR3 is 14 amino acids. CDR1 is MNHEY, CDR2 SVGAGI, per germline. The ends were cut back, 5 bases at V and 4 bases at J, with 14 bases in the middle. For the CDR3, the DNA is TGTGCCAGCAGTCCCCAGGGGAAAGGCACTGAAGCTTTCTTT. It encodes CASSPQGKGTEAFF.

The CDR3 nucleotides are TGTGCCAGCAGCCAATTCCGAAATTATGGCTACACCTTC. This translates into CASSQFRNYGYTF. J is TRBJ1-2 and V is TRBV14; D unclear. The CDR3 sequence is 13 residues long. The germline V and J ends were trimmed by 2 bases and 5 bases, with 9 bases remaining between them. Germline assignment: CDR1 SGHDN and CDR2 FVKESK.

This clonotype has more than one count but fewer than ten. Here the CDR3 reads CASSLRTSVYNEQFF. DNA for the CDR3: TGTGCCAGCAGCCTCCGGACTAGCGTCTACAATGAGCAGTTCTTC. The rearrangement links TRBV12-3 or TRBV12-4 to TRBJ2-1; 9 bases are shared with TRBD2. The V gene end was trimmed by 6 bases and the J gene end by 3 bases; junction bases not matched to a gene: 6. This CDR3 spans 15 amino acids.

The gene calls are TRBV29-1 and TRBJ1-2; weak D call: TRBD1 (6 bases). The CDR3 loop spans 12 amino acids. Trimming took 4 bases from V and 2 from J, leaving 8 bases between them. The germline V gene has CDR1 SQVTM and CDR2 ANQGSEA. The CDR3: CSVVDRNYGYTF. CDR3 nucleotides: TGCAGCGTTGTTGACAGGAACTATGGCTACACCTTC.

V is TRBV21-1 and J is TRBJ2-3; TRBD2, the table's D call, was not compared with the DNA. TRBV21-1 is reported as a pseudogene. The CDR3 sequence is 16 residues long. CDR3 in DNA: TGTGCCAGCAGCAAAGGCTCCCGGACGAGCCTCCATACGCAGTATTTT. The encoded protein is CASSKGSRTSLHTQYF.